This entry lists 22 T cell receptor beta chains sequenced from one sample in a study of CXCR4 blockade with PD-1 therapy in pancreatic cancer. TCRdb's table, derived via immunoSEQ multiplex PCR, lists solely in-frame clones and lacks some. The table includes thousands of clones, around 40% detected once. Input material: tumor tissue. These receptors all come from a human donor with pancreatic ductal adenocarcinoma.

The J gene is TRBJ1-1, the V gene TRBV19; 9 bases are shared with TRBD1. Germline CDR1 and CDR2: LNHDA and SQIVND (reference sequence). Losses at the gene ends were 3 bases for V and 10 bases for J; bases not matched to a gene: 6. The CDR3 runs 13 residues. The CDR3 region has the DNA TGTGCCAGTAGTATCCCGGGACAGGGAAGAGCTTTCTTT. Translating gives CASSIPGQGRAFF.

The CDR3 sequence is CASSPGTSGETQYF. As DNA, the CDR3 is TGTGCCAGCAGCCCCGGGACTAGCGGCGAGACCCAGTACTTC. The chain combines TRBV11-1 with TRBJ2-5; 11 bases agree with TRBD2. Germline CDR1 SGHAT, CDR2 FQDESV (reference sequence). This CDR3 region has 14 residues. The ends lost 5 bases at V and 5 bases at J; junction bases unmatched: 4.

The chain carries TRBV12-2 and TRBJ2-4. TRBV12-2 is labeled a pseudogene. This CDR3 contains 19 residues. The CDR3 coding sequence is TGTGCAAGTCGCTTAGAGAGGGGCAAATTACCTGTAGCCAAAAACATTCAGTACTTC. This encodes CASRLERGKLPVAKNIQYF.

The chain joins TRBV19 to TRBJ2-3; a possible D gene is TRBD2 (5 bases). The CDR3 runs to 15 residues. Per the germline V gene, CDR1 is LNHDA and CDR2 is SQIVND (reference sequence). The ends were cut back, 4 bases at V and 9 bases at J, with 20 bases in the middle. The CDR3, as DNA: TGTGCCAGTAGTACGGCGGAAGCTAAAGAGGGCACGCAGTATTTT. This encodes CASSTAEAKEGTQYF.

This clone came up once. The V gene is TRBV14, the J gene TRBJ1-3; 7 nucleotides agree with TRBD1. Germline V lookup: CDR1 SGHDN, CDR2 FVKESK. V lost 2 bases, J lost 4 bases, and 8 bases stayed unmatched. The CDR3 extends over 16 amino acids. In nucleotides, the CDR3 is TGTGCCAGCAGCCAAAGTGCAGGGGGGTCCGGAAACACCATATATTTT. Translated: CASSQSAGGSGNTIYF. The full variable domain, in which reference TRBV14 and TRBJ1-3 provide the parts outside the CDR3, is EAGVTQFPSHSVIEKGQTVTLRCDPISGHDNLYWYRRVMGKEIKFLLHFVKESKQDESGMPNNRFLAERTGGTYSTLKVQPAELEDSGVYFCASSQSAGGSGNTIYFGEGSWLTVV.

By share of the sample, this clone is large. The J gene is TRBJ1-2, the V gene TRBV6-8; no reliable D call. In germline, CDR1 is MNHGY, CDR2 SAAAGT. The CDR3 has 14 amino acids. Trimming took 2 bases from V and 4 from J, leaving 11 bases between them. CDR3 residues: CASSYAFVGYGYTF. CDR3 DNA: TGTGCCAGCAGTTACGCCTTCGTAGGCTATGGCTACACCTTC.

There are a few counts of this clone. This sequence joins TRBV11-3 and TRBJ1-1; TRBD1 agrees at 10 bases. Per germline, CDR1 SGHNT and CDR2 YENEEA. The CDR3 runs 17 residues. J lost 5 bases, V lost 5 bases, and 14 bases had no gene match. The CDR3 spells CASSTWGSGQGQTEAFF. CDR3 nucleotides: TGTGCCAGCAGCACCTGGGGTTCGGGACAGGGGCAAACTGAAGCTTTCTTT.

About this clone: One end of the junction varies from germline; a read error may be responsible. For the CDR3, the DNA is TGTGTCAGCTCACCACCGAATATCGATAATGAAAAACTGTTTTTT. This codes for CVSSPPNIDNEKLFF. This chain joins TRBV18 and TRBJ1-4; D not certain. Germline lookup yields CDR1 KGHSH and CDR2 LQKENI. The CDR3 consists of 15 residues.

In its sample, this clone ranks as medium-sized (0.01 to 0.1%). The chain employs TRBV6-1 and TRBJ2-7; TRBD2 aligns across 7 bases. With 1 base clipped from V and 2 bases from J, the junction kept 5 bases outside the gene matches. The CDR3 consists of 15 residues. The germline V gene has CDR1 MNHNS and CDR2 SASEGT. The DNA of the CDR3 is TGTGCCAGCAGTGAAGTTGGGGGAGGGCCCTACGAGCAGTACTTC. Its translation: CASSEVGGGPYEQYF.

This clone is medium-sized in the sample. The chain has TRBV9 and TRBJ2-7, with a tentative D call TRBD1 (5 bases). CDR3 length: 14 amino acids. With 5 bases removed from V and 5 bases from J, the gap between germline ends came to 17 bases. From germline, CDR1 is SGDLS and CDR2 YYNGEE. The CDR3 is CASSRQGWSDEQYF. CDR3 bases: TGTGCCAGCAGTAGGCAGGGATGGAGCGACGAGCAGTACTTC. Drawing the rest from reference TRBV9 and TRBJ2-7, the complete variable domain is DSGVTQTPKHLITATGQRVTLRCSPRSGDLSVYWYQQSLDQGLQFLIQYYNGEERAKGNILERFSAQQFPDLHSELNLSSLELGDSALYFCASSRQGWSDEQYFGPGTRLTVT.

V is TRBV30 and J is TRBJ2-1; D not resolved. This CDR3 contains 11 residues. Trimming left V 1 base short and J 8 bases short, with 6 bases between. The germline V gene has CDR1 GTSNPN and CDR2 SVGIG (reference sequence). The CDR3 spells CAWSGEHEQFF. The CDR3, as DNA: TGTGCCTGGAGTGGAGAGCATGAGCAGTTCTTC.

This clone was detected a few times. The chain uses TRBV25-1 and TRBJ2-7; D unclear. CDR3 length equals 12 residues. Germline assignment: CDR1 MGHDK and CDR2 SYGVNS. V shed 5 bases and J shed 3 bases, with 8 bases lying between them. CDR3 sequence reads: CASSQQIYEQYF. The CDR3 DNA is TGTGCCAGCAGTCAGCAGATCTACGAGCAGTACTTC.

The V gene is TRBV6-8, the J gene TRBJ2-3; perhaps TRBD2 as D (6 bases). The CDR3 sequence is 14 residues long. The germline CDR1 and CDR2 sequences are MNHGY and SAAAGT. V lost 6 bases and J lost 5, with 15 bases in between. The CDR3 loop reads CASSRPGGLDTQYF. Written as DNA, the CDR3 is TGTGCCAGCAGCCGCCCCGGGGGATTAGATACGCAGTATTTT.

The rearrangement links TRBV19 to TRBJ1-5; no firm D call. From germline, CDR1 is LNHDA and CDR2 SQIVND (reference sequence). V was clipped by 3 bases and J by 7 bases, with 7 bases between them. This CDR3 spans 12 amino acids. Here the CDR3 reads CASSMLGQPQHF. CDR3 sequence (DNA): TGTGCCAGTAGTATGTTAGGACAGCCCCAGCATTTT.

This clone was detected only a few times. The chain is built from TRBV11-3 and TRBJ1-6, with 9 bases lining up with TRBD1. V gave up 5 bases and J gave up 7 bases; unmatched junction bases: 6. There are 15 residues in the CDR3. CDR1 SGHNT and CDR2 YENEEA come from the germline V gene. The CDR3 region is CASSLRQGENSPLHF. In DNA form, the CDR3 reads TGTGCCAGCAGCCTACGACAGGGGGAGAATTCACCCCTCCACTTT.

This clone has a single count. V gene TRBV29-1 combines with J gene TRBJ2-7; D remains unclear. The CDR3 has 14 residues. V lost 7 bases and J 1 base, leaving 17 bases between the germline ends. Germline V CDR1 and CDR2: SQVTM, ANQGSEA. The CDR3 DNA reads TGCAGCGCCGGAATTGTCGGAAGTTCCTACGAGCAGTACTTC. Amino acids: CSAGIVGSSYEQYF.

CDR3 DNA sequence: TGTGCCAGCAGCTCCATACGGAGGCGCGAGCAGTACTTC. Its translation: CASSSIRRREQYF. This chain joins TRBV28 and TRBJ2-7, with D possibly matching TRBD2 (5 bases). The length of the CDR3 is 13 residues. Germline V lookup: CDR1 MDHEN, CDR2 SYDVKM. V was shortened by 6 bases and J by 6 bases, with 15 bases between the two germline ends.

V and J are TRBV6-7 and TRBJ2-7, with D unresolved. TRBV6-7 is noted as an ORF with a role that remains uncertain. The V end lost 2 bases, the J end lost 4 bases, and 9 bases lay between the germline ends. The length of the CDR3 is 13 residues. CDR3 residues: CASSYLGSYEQYF. CDR3 nucleotides: TGTGCCAGCAGTTACCTGGGCAGTTACGAGCAGTACTTC.

This clone was observed a few times. This chain joins TRBV6-8 and TRBJ2-7; D is possibly TRBD2 (7 bases). This CDR3 region has 14 residues. V shed 5 bases and J shed 3 bases, with 14 bases lying between them. Looked up from germline, CDR1 is MNHGY and CDR2 is SAAAGT. CDR3 protein: CASSVGGTLYEQYF. CDR3 bases: TGTGCCAGCAGTGTGGGAGGGACACTCTACGAGCAGTACTTC.

The chain combines TRBV18 with TRBJ1-3; D may be TRBD1 (5 bases). The V and J ends lost 3 bases and 0 bases respectively, with 12 bases between them. The CDR3 contains 16 residues. CDR1 and CDR2 (germline): KGHSH, LQKENI. Here the CDR3 reads CASSPAGLRSGNTIYF. CDR3 in DNA: TGTGCCAGCTCACCGGCGGGACTTCGCTCTGGAAACACCATATATTTT.

The V and J genes are TRBV6-8 and TRBJ1-1, with D possibly matching TRBD1 (5 bases). The germline V gene has CDR1 MNHGY and CDR2 SAAAGT. The CDR3 has 17 residues. V dropped 10 bases and J dropped 0 bases, with 24 bases sitting between them. This CDR3 reads CAISGGVGGPMNTEAFF. DNA for the CDR3: TGTGCCATCAGCGGCGGGGTCGGGGGTCCTATGAACACTGAAGCTTTCTTT.

The chain couples TRBV18 to TRBJ1-4, with a possible D match to TRBD1 (6 bases). Per germline, CDR1 KGHSH and CDR2 LQKENI. CDR3 length: 18 residues. Deletions cut 2 bases from V and 2 bases from J, with 18 bases between. The CDR3 sequence is CASSPVGGPTATNEKLFF. CDR3 in DNA: TGTGCCAGCTCACCAGTAGGGGGGCCTACCGCCACTAATGAAAAACTGTTTTTT.